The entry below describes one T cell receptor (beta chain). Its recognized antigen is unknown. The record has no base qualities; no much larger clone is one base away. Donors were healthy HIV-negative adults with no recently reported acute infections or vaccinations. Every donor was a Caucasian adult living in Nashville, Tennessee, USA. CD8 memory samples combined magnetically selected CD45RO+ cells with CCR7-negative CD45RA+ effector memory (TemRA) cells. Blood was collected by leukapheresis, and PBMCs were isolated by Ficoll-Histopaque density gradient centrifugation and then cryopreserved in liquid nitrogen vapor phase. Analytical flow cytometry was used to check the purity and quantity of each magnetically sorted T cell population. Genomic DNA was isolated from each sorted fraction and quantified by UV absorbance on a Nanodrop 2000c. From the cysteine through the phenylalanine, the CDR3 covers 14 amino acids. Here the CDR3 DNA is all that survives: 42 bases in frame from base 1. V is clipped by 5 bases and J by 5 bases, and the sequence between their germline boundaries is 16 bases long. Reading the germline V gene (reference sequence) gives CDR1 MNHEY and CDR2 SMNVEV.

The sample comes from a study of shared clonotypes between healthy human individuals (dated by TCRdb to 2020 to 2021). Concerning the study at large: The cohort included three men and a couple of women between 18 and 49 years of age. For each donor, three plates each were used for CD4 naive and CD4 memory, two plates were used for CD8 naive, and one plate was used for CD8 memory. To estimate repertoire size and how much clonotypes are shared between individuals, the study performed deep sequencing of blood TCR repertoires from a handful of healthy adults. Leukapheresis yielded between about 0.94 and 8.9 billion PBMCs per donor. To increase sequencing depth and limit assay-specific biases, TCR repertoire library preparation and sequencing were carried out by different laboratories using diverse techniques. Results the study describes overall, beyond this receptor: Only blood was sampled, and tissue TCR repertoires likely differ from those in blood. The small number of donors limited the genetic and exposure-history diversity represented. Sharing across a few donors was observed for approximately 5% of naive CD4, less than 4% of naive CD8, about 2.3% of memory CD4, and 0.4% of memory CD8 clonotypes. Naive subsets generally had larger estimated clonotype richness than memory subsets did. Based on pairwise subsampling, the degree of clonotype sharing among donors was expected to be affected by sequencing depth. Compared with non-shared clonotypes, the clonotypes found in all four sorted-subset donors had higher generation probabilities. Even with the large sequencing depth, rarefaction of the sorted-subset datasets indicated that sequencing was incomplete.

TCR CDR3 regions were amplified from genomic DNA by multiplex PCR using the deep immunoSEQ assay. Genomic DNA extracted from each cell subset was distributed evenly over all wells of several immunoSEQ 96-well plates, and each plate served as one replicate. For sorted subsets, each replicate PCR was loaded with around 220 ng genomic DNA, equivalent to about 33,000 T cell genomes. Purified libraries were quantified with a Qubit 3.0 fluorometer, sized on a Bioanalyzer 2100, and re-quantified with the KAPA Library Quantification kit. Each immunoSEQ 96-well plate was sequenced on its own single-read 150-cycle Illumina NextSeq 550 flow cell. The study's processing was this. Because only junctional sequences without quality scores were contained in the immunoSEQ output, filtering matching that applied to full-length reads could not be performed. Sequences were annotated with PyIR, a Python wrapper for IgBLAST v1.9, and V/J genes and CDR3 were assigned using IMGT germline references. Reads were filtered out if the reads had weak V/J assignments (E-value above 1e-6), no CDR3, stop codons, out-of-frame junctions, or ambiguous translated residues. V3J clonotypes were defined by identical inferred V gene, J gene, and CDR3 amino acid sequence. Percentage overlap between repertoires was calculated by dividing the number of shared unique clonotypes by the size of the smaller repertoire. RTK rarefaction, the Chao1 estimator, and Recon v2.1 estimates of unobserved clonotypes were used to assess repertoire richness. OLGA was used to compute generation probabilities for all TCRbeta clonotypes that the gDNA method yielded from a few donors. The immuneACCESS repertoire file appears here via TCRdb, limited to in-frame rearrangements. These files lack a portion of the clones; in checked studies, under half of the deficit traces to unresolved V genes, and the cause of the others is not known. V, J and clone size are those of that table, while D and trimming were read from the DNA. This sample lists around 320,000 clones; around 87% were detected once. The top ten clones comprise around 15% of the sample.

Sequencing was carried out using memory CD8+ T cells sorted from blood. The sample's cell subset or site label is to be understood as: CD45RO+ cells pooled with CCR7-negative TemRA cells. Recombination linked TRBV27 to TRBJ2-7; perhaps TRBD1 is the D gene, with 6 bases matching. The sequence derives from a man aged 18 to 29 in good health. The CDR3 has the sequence CASSPWTEGNEQYF. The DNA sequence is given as TGTGCCAGCAGTCCCTGGACAGAAGGGAACGAGCAGTACTTC.